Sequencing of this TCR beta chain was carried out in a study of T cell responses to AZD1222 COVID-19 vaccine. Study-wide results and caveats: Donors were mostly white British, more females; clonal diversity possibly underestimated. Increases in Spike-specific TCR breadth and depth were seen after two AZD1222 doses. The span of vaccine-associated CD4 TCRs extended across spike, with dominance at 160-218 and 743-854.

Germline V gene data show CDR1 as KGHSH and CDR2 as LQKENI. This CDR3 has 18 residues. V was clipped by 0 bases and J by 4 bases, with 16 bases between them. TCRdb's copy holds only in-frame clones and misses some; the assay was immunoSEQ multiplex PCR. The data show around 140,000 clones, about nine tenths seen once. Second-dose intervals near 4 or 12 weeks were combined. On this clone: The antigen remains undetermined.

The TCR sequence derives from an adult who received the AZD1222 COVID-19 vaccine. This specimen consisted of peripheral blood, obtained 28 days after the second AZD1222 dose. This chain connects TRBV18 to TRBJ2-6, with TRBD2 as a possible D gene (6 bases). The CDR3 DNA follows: TGTGCCAGCTCACCACCGAATTCGGGGGTCCAAGGGGCCAACGTCCTGACTTTC. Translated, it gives CASSPPNSGVQGANVLTF.